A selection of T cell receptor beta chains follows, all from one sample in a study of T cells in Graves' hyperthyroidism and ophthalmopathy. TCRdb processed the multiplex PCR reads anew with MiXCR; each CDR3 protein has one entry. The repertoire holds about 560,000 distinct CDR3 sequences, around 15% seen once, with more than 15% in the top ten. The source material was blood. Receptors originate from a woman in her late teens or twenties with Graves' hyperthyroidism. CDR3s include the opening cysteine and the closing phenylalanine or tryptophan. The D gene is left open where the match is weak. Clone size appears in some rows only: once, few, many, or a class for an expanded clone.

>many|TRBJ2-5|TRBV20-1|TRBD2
CSAARLAGGPPQETQYF
TGCAGTGCTGCGCGACTAGCGGGGGGGCCCCCCCAAGAGACCCAGTACTTC
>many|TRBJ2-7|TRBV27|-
CAVGSEGTYEQYF
TGTGCGGTCGGGAGTGAGGGAACCTACGAGCAGTACTTC
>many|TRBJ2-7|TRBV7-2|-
CASSVRLSISSYEQYF
TGTGCCAGCAGCGTCCGACTATCTATAAGCTCCTACGAGCAGTACTTC
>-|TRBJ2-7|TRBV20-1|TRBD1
CSGGGQGATYEQYF
TGCAGTGGAGGGGGCCAGGGAGCAACCTACGAGCAGTACTTC
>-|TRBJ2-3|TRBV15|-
CATSVPSPSTDTQYF
TGTGCCACCAGCGTGCCCTCCCCGAGCACAGATACGCAGTATTTT
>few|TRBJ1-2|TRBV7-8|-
CASSLVPQIYGYTF
TGTGCCAGCAGCTTAGTTCCCCAGATCTATGGCTACACCTTC
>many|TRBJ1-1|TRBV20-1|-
CSTVRMNTEAFF
TGCAGTACCGTCCGTATGAACACTGAAGCTTTCTTT
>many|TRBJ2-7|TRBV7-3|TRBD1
CASSPGTGFTYEQYF
TGTGCCAGCAGCCCAGGGACAGGGTTCACCTACGAGCAGTACTTC
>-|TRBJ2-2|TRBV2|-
CASTRAESTGELFF
TGTGCCAGCACCCGAGCGGAATCCACCGGGGAGCTGTTTTTT
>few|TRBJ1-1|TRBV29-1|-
CSVVWQNTEAFF
TGCAGCGTTGTCTGGCAGAACACTGAAGCTTTCTTT
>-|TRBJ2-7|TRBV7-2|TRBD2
CASSSFGTTGSYEQYF
TGTGCCAGCAGCTCGTTTGGGACTACCGGGTCCTACGAGCAGTACTTC
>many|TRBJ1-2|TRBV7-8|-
CASSRARGGGYTF
TGTGCCAGCAGCCGAGCGAGGGGCGGCGGCTACACCTTC
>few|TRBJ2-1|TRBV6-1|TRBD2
CATPRAGVPYNEQFF
TGTGCCACCCCTCGGGCGGGAGTACCGTACAATGAGCAGTTCTTC
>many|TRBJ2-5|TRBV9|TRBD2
CASSVGPRLAGDETQYF
TGTGCCAGCAGCGTAGGCCCTCGGCTAGCGGGAGACGAGACCCAGTACTTC
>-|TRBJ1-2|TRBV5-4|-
CASSLSAGDYGYTF
TGTGCCAGCAGCTTATCAGCAGGAGACTATGGCTACACCTTC
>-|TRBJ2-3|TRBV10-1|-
CASSEIIGRTDTQYF
TGCGCCAGCAGTGAGATTATTGGACGGACAGATACGCAGTATTTT
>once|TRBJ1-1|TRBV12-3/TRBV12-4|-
CASNPKKRGTEASF
TGTGCCAGCAACCCAAAGAAAAGGGGGACTGAAGCTTCCTTT
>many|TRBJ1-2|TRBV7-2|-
CASSESRAARDGYTF
TGTGCCAGCAGCGAGAGCAGGGCAGCTAGGGATGGCTACACCTTC
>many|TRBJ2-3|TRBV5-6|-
CASSLLSGQADTQYF
TGTGCCAGCAGCCTACTCTCAGGGCAGGCAGATACGCAGTATTTT